The next 6 T cell receptor beta chains were all read from a single sample in a study of Ad26.COV2.S vaccination and SARS-CoV-2 variants. The repertoire was sequenced with immunoSEQ multiplex PCR; TCRdb's copy has only in-frame clones and lacks some. Among approximately 500,000 clones listed, around 88% were seen once. Treatment given: about 20 received Ad26.COV2.S at low or high dose, single or two shots; 5 received placebo; per-sample allocation not given. Sampling happened 63 days after the first vaccine or placebo injection. The material sequenced was peripheral blood, taken in a trial of Ad26.COV2.S vaccine versus placebo. All receptors derive from a person between 18 and 59 years old who received the Ad26.COV2.S COVID-19 vaccine or a placebo.

Concerning this clone: Other DNA sequences in this specimen translate into the identical CDR3. This rearrangement joins TRBV7-2 to TRBJ1-1; 8 bases are shared with TRBD1. The CDR3 has 14 residues. With 5 bases clipped from V and 1 base from J, the junction kept 3 bases outside the gene matches. Germline-derived CDR1 and CDR2 are SGHTA and FQGNSA. Here the CDR3 reads CASSLGQANTEAFF. In DNA form, the CDR3 reads TGTGCCAGCAGCCTGGGACAGGCGAACACTGAAGCTTTCTTT.

The rearrangement joins TRBV30 to TRBJ1-6, with D uncertain. The CDR3 has 13 amino acids. V lost 1 base and J lost 8, with 9 bases in between. Germline values: CDR1 GTSNPN, CDR2 SVGIG (reference sequence). The CDR3 DNA sequence: TGTGCCTGGAGTGGATCCAAGGATTCACCCCTCCACTTT. This translates into CAWSGSKDSPLHF.

On this clone: Other DNA sequences in this specimen translate into the identical CDR3. The gene calls are TRBV28 and TRBJ2-7; TRBD2 agrees at 7 bases. CDR1 and CDR2 (germline): MDHEN, SYDVKM. Trimming at V came to 5 bases and at J to 3 bases, leaving 7 bases not matched to a gene. The CDR3 extends over 14 amino acids. In nucleotides, the CDR3 is TGTGCCAGCAGTCTTCCGGGACTAAACTACGAGCAGTACTTC. It encodes CASSLPGLNYEQYF.

The chain recombines TRBV5-4 with TRBJ2-3, with no clear D. CDR1 is SGHNT and CDR2 is YYREEE in the germline V gene (reference sequence). The V gene lost 0 bases and the J gene lost 2 bases, with 7 bases spanning the gap. The CDR3 is made up of 14 amino acids. CDR3 DNA: TGTGCCAGCAGCTTGGCGGGTACCACAGATACGCAGTATTTT. Translation: CASSLAGTTDTQYF. Variable domain in full (rest from reference TRBV5-4 and TRBJ2-3): ETGVTQSPTHLIKTRGQQVTLRCSSQSGHNTVSWYQQALGQGPQFIFQYYREEENGRGNFPPRFSGLQFPNYSSELNVNALELDDSALYLCASSLAGTTDTQYFGPGTRLTVL.

V usage is TRBV5-1 and J usage is TRBJ1-3, with no clear D. V lost 0 bases, J lost 0 bases, and 10 bases lay in between. Germline V gene data show CDR1 as SGHRS and CDR2 as YFSETQ. This CDR3 is 16 amino acids long. The CDR3 loop reads CASSLVSRSSGNTIYF. The CDR3 DNA sequence: TGCGCCAGCAGCTTGGTTTCGCGGAGCTCTGGAAACACCATATATTTT.

J is TRBJ2-7 and V is TRBV7-2, with D possibly being TRBD2 (6 bases). The germline gives CDR1 SGHTA, CDR2 FQGNSA. CDR3 length: 14 residues. The V gene lost 2 bases and the J gene lost 4 bases, with 12 bases spanning the gap. This CDR3 is CASSLSLLAYEQYF. The CDR3 DNA is TGTGCCAGCAGCTTAAGTTTACTAGCATACGAGCAGTACTTC.